These T cell receptor beta chains were read from a single sample in a study of cytomegalovirus exposure and HLA in healthy donors. Data came from immunoSEQ multiplex PCR; TCRdb stores just in-frame clones and leaves some out. In the table there are around 140,000 clones, roughly 89% of which are singletons. The sequencing sample was made of PBMCs. All receptors derive from a woman in her 30s in good health and CMV-seronegative. Each CDR3 is given with its conserved first and last residue. The D gene is left open where the match is weak. The size field is filled for only some rows; it gives once, few, many or a size class.

d_gene	v_gene	abundance	j_gene	CDR3nt	CDR3aa
-	TRBV29-1	-	TRBJ2-5	TGCAGCGTTGAAGATGTTCTACAACTACCGCAAGAGACCCAGTACTTC	CSVEDVLQLPQETQYF
-	TRBV7-9	-	TRBJ1-4	TGTGCCAGCACCTATGATACCGGGACACCTGCAACTAATGAAAAACTGTTTTTT	CASTYDTGTPATNEKLFF
-	TRBV28	-	TRBJ2-3	TGTGCCAGCAGTTCTACAGATACGCAGTATTTT	CASSSTDTQYF
TRBD1	TRBV6-5	-	TRBJ2-1	TGTGCCAGCAGTTACGGGACAGGGTCTAACAATGAGCAGTTCTTC	CASSYGTGSNNEQFF
TRBD1	TRBV28	-	TRBJ1-6	TGTGCCAGCAGTGGTCCGGACAGGGGTAATTCACCCCTCCACTTT	CASSGPDRGNSPLHF
TRBD1	TRBV28	-	TRBJ1-2	TGTGCCAGCAGACGGGACAGCTTGTATGGCTACACCTTC	CASRRDSLYGYTF
TRBD2	TRBV28	few	TRBJ2-7	TGTGCCAGCAGTTCAACCTGGACTAGCGGGGTTTCCTACGAGCAGTACTTC	CASSSTWTSGVSYEQYF
-	TRBV4-3	-	TRBJ1-1	TGCGCCAGCAGCCAATCGAGAGGGGGGGCCTCTGAAGCTTTCTTT	CASSQSRGGASEAFF
TRBD1	TRBV28	once	TRBJ2-3	TGTGCCAGCAGTTTCCGTGGACAGGGGCCTAATACGCAGTATTTT	CASSFRGQGPNTQYF
-	TRBV27	-	TRBJ2-1	TGTGCCAGCAGTCACTCAAGCTACAATGAGCAGTTCTTC	CASSHSSYNEQFF
-	TRBV4-2	-	TRBJ2-5	TGTGCCAGCAGCCAAGAATCGCGGGGTAAGGAGACCCAGTACTTC	CASSQESRGKETQYF
-	TRBV2	-	TRBJ1-2	TGTGCCAGCAGTGAATCGGGGTATGGCTACACCTTC	CASSESGYGYTF
TRBD2	TRBV19	-	TRBJ2-3	TGTGCCAGTAGTATGGCGGGGGGGTTCACAGATACGCAGTATTTT	CASSMAGGFTDTQYF
TRBD2	TRBV9	-	TRBJ2-7	TGTGCCAGCAGCGTAGGTTCGGGAGGCGGTTACTACGAGCAGTACTTC	CASSVGSGGGYYEQYF
-	TRBV7-3	-	TRBJ1-6	TGTGCCAGCAGCTTAACGACAGGCCCTAATTCACCCCTCCACTTT	CASSLTTGPNSPLHF
TRBD1	TRBV5-8	-	TRBJ1-5	TGTGCCAGCAGCCTCGGACAGGCCCGAGACAATCAGCCCCAGCATTTT	CASSLGQARDNQPQHF
-	TRBV4-3	-	TRBJ2-2	TGCGCCAGCAGCCAAGATGTACGGGGGGCGTCTTCCGGGGAGCTGTTTTTT	CASSQDVRGASSGELFF
-	TRBV5-6	-	TRBJ2-1	TGTGCCAGCAGCTTATTGGCTCCCCCCCTGCGGCTGACTGATGAGCAGTTCTTC	CASSLLAPPLRLTDEQFF
TRBD1	TRBV28	few	TRBJ2-7	TGTGCCAGCGGGACAGGGAGCGACGAGCAGTACTTC	CASGTGSDEQYF
-	TRBV29-1	-	TRBJ2-5	TGCAGCGTTGCTGGGCGGGCGGCTGAGACCCAGTACTTC	CSVAGRAAETQYF
-	TRBV6-5	few	TRBJ2-7	TGTGCCAGCAGTTATGTGGGGCCCTCCTACGAGCAGTACTTC	CASSYVGPSYEQYF
-	TRBV16	-	TRBJ2-1	TGTGCCAGCAGCCAATCGGTTAGCGAGCAGTTCTTC	CASSQSVSEQFF
-	TRBV2	-	TRBJ2-7	TGTGCCAGCGGAGGGGTCGGGTCCTACGAGCAGTACTTC	CASGGVGSYEQYF
TRBD1	TRBV19	few	TRBJ1-2	TGTGCCAGTAGTCCCCGACAGGGAGGCTACACCTTC	CASSPRQGGYTF
-	TRBV6-6	-	TRBJ1-3	TGTGCCAGCAGTTACGTAGTCTCTGGAAACACCATATATTTT	CASSYVVSGNTIYF
-	TRBV19	-	TRBJ1-1	TGTGCCAGTAGTGGTAGTCGGTACACTGAAGCTTTCTTT	CASSGSRYTEAFF
TRBD1	TRBV10-2	few	TRBJ1-5	TGCGCCAGCAGTCCCCGGCACAGGGGCGGTCAGCCCCAGCATTTT	CASSPRHRGGQPQHF
-	TRBV2	-	TRBJ1-5	TGTGCCAGCACCCTCGAGGCGGGTGTTGGCAATCAGCCCCAGCATTTT	CASTLEAGVGNQPQHF
TRBD2	TRBV28	-	TRBJ2-7	TGTGCCAGCAGTTTCCCTATACGCGGGGGAACGTACGAGCAGTACTTC	CASSFPIRGGTYEQYF
TRBD1	TRBV19	-	TRBJ1-2	TGTGCCAGTAGTATAGATCTCAGGGGACAGGGGCCATGCTATGGCTACACCTTC	CASSIDLRGQGPCYGYTF
-	TRBV7-3	-	TRBJ2-5	TGTGCCAGCAGCTTGACGGGAAGTCAGGAGACCCAGTACTTC	CASSLTGSQETQYF
-	TRBV6-5	-	TRBJ2-5	TGTGCCAGCAGTTACGGGACAAGCTTTTCCCAAGAGACCCAGTACTTC	CASSYGTSFSQETQYF
-	TRBV7-9	-	TRBJ2-2	TGTGCCAGCAGCTCGACAGCCACCGGGGAGCTGTTTTTT	CASSSTATGELFF
TRBD2	TRBV29-1	once	TRBJ2-3	TGCAGCGTTGAAATCAAGCGGGAGGGCCGTAGGACAGATACGCAGTATTTT	CSVEIKREGRRTDTQYF
-	TRBV10-3	few	TRBJ2-3	TGTGCCATCAGAGGGGACTTTTCCACAGATACGCAGTATTTT	CAIRGDFSTDTQYF
TRBD1	TRBV7-6	-	TRBJ2-5	TGTGCCAGCGGCGCCGGGACAGCCATAACCGACCAAGAGACCCAGTACTTC	CASGAGTAITDQETQYF
TRBD2	TRBV5-4	-	TRBJ2-7	TGTGCCATGACGTCCGGGACTAGCGGTTCCTACGAGCAGTACTTC	CAMTSGTSGSYEQYF
-	TRBV7-2	-	TRBJ2-2	TGTGCCAGCAGCTTCAGGGGAGGGACCGGGGAGCTGTTTTTT	CASSFRGGTGELFF
-	TRBV4-1	-	TRBJ2-7	TGCGCCAGCAGCCAAGATGCGGGGGCCGGGTACGAGCAGTACTTC	CASSQDAGAGYEQYF
TRBD1	TRBV19	-	TRBJ1-2	TGTGCCACACAAGGGACAGGATACGGCTACACCTTC	CATQGTGYGYTF
-	TRBV28	-	TRBJ1-5	TGTGCCAGCAGTCCCCCCTTTGAGCAGCCCCAGCATTTT	CASSPPFEQPQHF
TRBD1	TRBV7-9	-	TRBJ1-1	TGTGCCAGCAGCTTAGGGGCTATACAGGGGGGATTGGGAGCTTTCTTT	CASSLGAIQGGLGAFF
-	TRBV6-1	-	TRBJ1-1	TGTGCCAGCAGTGACATACGAGGCGGCATGAACACTGAAGCTTTCTTT	CASSDIRGGMNTEAFF
-	TRBV4-1	-	TRBJ1-2	TGCGCCAGCAGCCAAGGGCGCAGGTACAACACTAACTATGGCTACACCTTC	CASSQGRRYNTNYGYTF
TRBD1	TRBV19	-	TRBJ1-5	TGTGCCAGTAGTACTGGGCCGACAGGGGGAATTTATAGCAATCAGCCCCAGCATTTT	CASSTGPTGGIYSNQPQHF
TRBD1	TRBV25-1	-	TRBJ2-5	TGTGCCAGCAGTGCGCCCCCGGGACAGGGGAGGTGGACCCAGTACTTC	CASSAPPGQGRWTQYF
-	TRBV27	-	TRBJ1-2	TGTGCCAGCAGTTTACAACACGGGAGGGGTGGCTACACCTTC	CASSLQHGRGGYTF
-	TRBV18	-	TRBJ1-5	TGTGCCAGCTCTCCTTCAGGGGATAATCAGCCCCAGCATTTT	CASSPSGDNQPQHF
TRBD1	TRBV7-8	-	TRBJ2-4	TGTGCCAGCAGCTCCCAGGTAGGGGGCTTGACCAAAAACATTCAGTACTTC	CASSSQVGGLTKNIQYF
-	TRBV6-5	-	TRBJ1-2	TGTGCCAGCAGGAGGGGAGGCTATGGCTACACCTTC	CASRRGGYGYTF
-	TRBV11-1	-	TRBJ2-7	TGTGCCAGCAGCAAAAGAGAGGCAGGGTGGGCCTACGAGCAGTACTTC	CASSKREAGWAYEQYF
-	TRBV28	-	TRBJ2-7	TGTGCCAGCAGTTTACCCGTTGGGGGGGGGCGCAAAAGGGACTACGAGCAGTACTTC	CASSLPVGGGRKRDYEQYF